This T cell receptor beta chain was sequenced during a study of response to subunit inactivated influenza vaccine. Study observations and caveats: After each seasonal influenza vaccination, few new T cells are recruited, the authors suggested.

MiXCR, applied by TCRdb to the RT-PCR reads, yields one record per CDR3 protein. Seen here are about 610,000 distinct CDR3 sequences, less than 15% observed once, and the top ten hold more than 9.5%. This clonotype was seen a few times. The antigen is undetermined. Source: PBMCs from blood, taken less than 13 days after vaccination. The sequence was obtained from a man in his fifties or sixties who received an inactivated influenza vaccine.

CDR3 nucleotides: TGTGCCAGCAGCTGGCGGGTCGCGGGAGGGTACAATGAGCAGTTCTTC. Translation gives CASSWRVAGGYNEQFF. V usage is TRBV12-3 or TRBV12-4 and J usage is TRBJ2-1, with 9 bases fitting TRBD2. CDR3 length equals 16 residues. Trimming at V came to 6 bases and at J to 4 bases, leaving 10 bases not matched to a gene.